The text below deals with one T cell receptor beta chain. What it binds is not known. The V gene lost 8 bases and the J gene lost 5 bases, with 12 bases spanning the gap. The length of the CDR3 is 13 residues. In germline, CDR1 is SGHTA, CDR2 FQGNSA. These data originate in a study of neurological immune-mediated disorders. The sample's time point: longitudinal time-point 1 (baseline). Overall study findings and caveats: CDR3 amino acid sequences of expanded clones were not shared across subjects, a result suggesting private repertoires in all groups.

The cDNA was synthesized by means of template-switch 5'RACE, which was carried out with 10-nucleotide random UMIs. A single record per CDR3 protein comes from TCRdb applying MiXCR to the 5' RACE reads. The table includes tens of thousands of distinct CDR3 sequences, 10% detected once. This receptor was taken from a man in his thirties or forties in good health. The sample consisted of PBMCs. The rearrangement links TRBV7-2 to TRBJ2-2, with a tentative D call TRBD2 (5 bases). As DNA, the CDR3 is TGTGCCAGCGCCCGGGAAGGGACCGGGGAGCTGTTTTTT. Protein product: CASAREGTGELFF.